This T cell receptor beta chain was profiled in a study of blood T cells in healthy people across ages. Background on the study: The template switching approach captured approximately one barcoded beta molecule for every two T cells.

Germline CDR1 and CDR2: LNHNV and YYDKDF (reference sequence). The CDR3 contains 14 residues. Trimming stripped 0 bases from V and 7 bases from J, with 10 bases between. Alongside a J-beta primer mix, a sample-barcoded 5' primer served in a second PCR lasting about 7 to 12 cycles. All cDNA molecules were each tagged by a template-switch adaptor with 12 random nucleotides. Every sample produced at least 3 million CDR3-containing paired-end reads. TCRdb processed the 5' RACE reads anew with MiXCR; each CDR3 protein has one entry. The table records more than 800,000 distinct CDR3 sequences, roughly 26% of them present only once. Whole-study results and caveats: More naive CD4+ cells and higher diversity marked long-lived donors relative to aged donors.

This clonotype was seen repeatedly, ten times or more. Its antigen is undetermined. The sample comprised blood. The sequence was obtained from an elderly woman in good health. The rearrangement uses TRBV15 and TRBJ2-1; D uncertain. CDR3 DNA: TGTGCCACCAGCAGAGATAGGTTGGGGAATGAGCAGTTCTTC. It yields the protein CATSRDRLGNEQFF.